Listed below are T cell receptor beta chains from one sample, sequenced in a study of OX40 agonist ivuxolimab in advanced cancers. Some clones are missing from TCRdb's copy, which holds only in-frame ones; the method was immunoSEQ multiplex PCR. Among about 120,000 clones listed, roughly 90% were seen once. The input for sequencing was CD4+ or CD8+ T cells sorted from blood, taken in a trial of the OX40 agonist ivuxolimab. These receptors all stem from an adult with an advanced solid tumor such as melanoma, head and neck, liver or kidney cancer. Each CDR3 is given with its conserved first and last residue. The D gene is left open where the match is weak. A clone size is listed for some rows: how often the clone was seen (once, few, many), or a class if it is expanded.

j_gene: TRBJ2-1; d_gene: -; abundance: -; v_gene: TRBV2; CDR3nt: TGTGCCAGCAAGATAACGGAGCACGGTGAGCAGTTCTTC; CDR3aa: CASKITEHGEQFF
j_gene: TRBJ2-1; d_gene: TRBD2; abundance: -; v_gene: TRBV5-1; CDR3nt: TGCGCCAGCAGCTCACCCGGCGGGAGCCTTGGGGAGCAGTTCTTC; CDR3aa: CASSSPGGSLGEQFF
j_gene: TRBJ1-5; d_gene: -; abundance: -; v_gene: TRBV6-5; CDR3nt: TGTGCCAGCAGGGAGGATAGCAATCAGCCCCAGCATTTT; CDR3aa: CASREDSNQPQHF
j_gene: TRBJ2-1; d_gene: -; abundance: -; v_gene: TRBV6-1; CDR3nt: TGTGCCAGTCGACAGGCTTACAATGAGCAGTTCTTC; CDR3aa: CASRQAYNEQFF
j_gene: TRBJ1-1; d_gene: -; abundance: few; v_gene: TRBV19; CDR3nt: TGTGCCAGTAGTGCACGCCAAACTGAAGCTTTCTTT; CDR3aa: CASSARQTEAFF
j_gene: TRBJ1-4; d_gene: -; abundance: -; v_gene: TRBV6-5; CDR3nt: TGTGCCAGCAGCCCCCCCAGGGGCTGGAAGGAAAAACTGTTTTTT; CDR3aa: CASSPPRGWKEKLFF
j_gene: TRBJ2-5; d_gene: -; abundance: -; v_gene: TRBV6-9; CDR3nt: TGTGCCAGCAGCTTAGGACTGGAAGGGACCCAGTACTTC; CDR3aa: CASSLGLEGTQYF
j_gene: TRBJ1-1; d_gene: TRBD1; abundance: -; v_gene: TRBV4-2; CDR3nt: TGTGCCAGCAGCCAAACCCGGACAGGGGAGATAACTTTCTTT; CDR3aa: CASSQTRTGEITFF
j_gene: TRBJ2-7; d_gene: -; abundance: -; v_gene: TRBV6-5; CDR3nt: TGTGCCAGCAGTGCGGGACCGCGATACGAGCAGTACTTC; CDR3aa: CASSAGPRYEQYF
j_gene: TRBJ1-5; d_gene: TRBD1; abundance: -; v_gene: TRBV4-2; CDR3nt: TGTGCCAGCAGCCAAGCCGGCGTCGCAGGGGGCCTTTGGAATCAGCCCCAGCATTTT; CDR3aa: CASSQAGVAGGLWNQPQHF
j_gene: TRBJ2-7; d_gene: -; abundance: -; v_gene: TRBV5-1; CDR3nt: TGCGCCAGCAGCTTGGATGAAGTTGTCTACGAGCAGTACTTC; CDR3aa: CASSLDEVVYEQYF
j_gene: TRBJ1-1; d_gene: TRBD1; abundance: -; v_gene: TRBV19; CDR3nt: TGTGCCAGTAGGAAAACTCAGGGGGCCGACACTGAAGCTTTCTTT; CDR3aa: CASRKTQGADTEAFF
j_gene: TRBJ1-1; d_gene: -; abundance: -; v_gene: TRBV18; CDR3nt: TGTGCCAGCTCACCTAACGGCGGGGTGAACACTGAAGCTTTCTTT; CDR3aa: CASSPNGGVNTEAFF
j_gene: TRBJ2-2; d_gene: -; abundance: -; v_gene: TRBV19; CDR3nt: TGTGCCAGTAAAGAAGGCGGGGGCATAAACACCGGGGAGCTGTTTTTT; CDR3aa: CASKEGGGINTGELFF
j_gene: TRBJ1-1; d_gene: -; abundance: -; v_gene: TRBV7-2; CDR3nt: TGTGCCAGCAGCGCGCGGAGAGCTGAAGCTTTCTTT; CDR3aa: CASSARRAEAFF
j_gene: TRBJ2-1; d_gene: TRBD2; abundance: -; v_gene: TRBV4-3; CDR3nt: TGCGCCAGCAGCCAGGAGACTGGACTAGCGGGCTCCTACAATGAGCAGTTCTTC; CDR3aa: CASSQETGLAGSYNEQFF
j_gene: TRBJ1-6; d_gene: -; abundance: once; v_gene: TRBV25-1; CDR3nt: TGTGCCAGCAGCGAGGGTAATTCACCCCTCCACTTT; CDR3aa: CASSEGNSPLHF
j_gene: TRBJ1-4; d_gene: TRBD1; abundance: few; v_gene: TRBV4-1; CDR3nt: TGCGCCAGCAGCCATGGTTCCAGGGGGCGTTTCGTATTGGGGAAAGAAAAACTGTTTTTT; CDR3aa: CASSHGSRGRFVLGKEKLFF
j_gene: TRBJ1-2; d_gene: TRBD1; abundance: few; v_gene: TRBV4-2; CDR3nt: TGTGCCAGCAGCCTGGGACAGGGGGATTACTATGGCTACACCTTC; CDR3aa: CASSLGQGDYYGYTF
j_gene: TRBJ1-4; d_gene: -; abundance: once; v_gene: TRBV30; CDR3nt: TGTGCCTGGGGACAGCCACCCCCTGAAAAACTGTTTTTT; CDR3aa: CAWGQPPPEKLFF
j_gene: TRBJ2-1; d_gene: TRBD1; abundance: -; v_gene: TRBV27; CDR3nt: TGTGCCAGCAGTCCCATAGGACAGGGGACACCACACTTCTACAATGAGCAGTTCTTC; CDR3aa: CASSPIGQGTPHFYNEQFF
j_gene: TRBJ1-5; d_gene: TRBD1; abundance: -; v_gene: TRBV2; CDR3nt: TGTGCCAGCAGTGGACAGGGTGGGGATCAGCCCCAGCATTTT; CDR3aa: CASSGQGGDQPQHF
j_gene: TRBJ1-1; d_gene: -; abundance: -; v_gene: TRBV30; CDR3nt: TGTGCCTGGAGTACTTCAAGAACGGCTTTCTTT; CDR3aa: CAWSTSRTAFF
j_gene: TRBJ2-1; d_gene: -; abundance: -; v_gene: TRBV5-1; CDR3nt: TGCGCCAGCAGCTTGGAGGTCAGCGGACGTGAGCAGTTCTTC; CDR3aa: CASSLEVSGREQFF
j_gene: TRBJ1-1; d_gene: TRBD1; abundance: -; v_gene: TRBV9; CDR3nt: TGTGCCAGCAGCGCGATCGATACAGGGGGCGCGGACACTGAAGCTTTCTTT; CDR3aa: CASSAIDTGGADTEAFF
j_gene: TRBJ1-1; d_gene: -; abundance: -; v_gene: TRBV6-1; CDR3nt: TGTGCCAGCCGGGAGGGGCTGAACACTGAAGCTTTCTTT; CDR3aa: CASREGLNTEAFF
j_gene: TRBJ1-1; d_gene: -; abundance: -; v_gene: TRBV19; CDR3nt: TGTGCCAGTAGTATAGTGGGCGGGGTGAACACTGAAGCTTTCTTT; CDR3aa: CASSIVGGVNTEAFF
j_gene: TRBJ2-7; d_gene: TRBD1; abundance: -; v_gene: TRBV5-4; CDR3nt: TGTGCCAGCAGTCGGGACAGGGAGTACGAGCAGTACTTC; CDR3aa: CASSRDREYEQYF
j_gene: TRBJ2-7; d_gene: -; abundance: -; v_gene: TRBV4-3; CDR3nt: TGCGCCAGCAGCCAAGATAGCCCCCCCCGAAGTTACGAGCAGTACTTC; CDR3aa: CASSQDSPPRSYEQYF
j_gene: TRBJ1-1; d_gene: -; abundance: -; v_gene: TRBV6-1; CDR3nt: TGTGCCAGCAGTGAAACCCGGTATCGGGACAACACTGAAGCTTTCTTT; CDR3aa: CASSETRYRDNTEAFF
j_gene: TRBJ1-6; d_gene: -; abundance: few; v_gene: TRBV6-1; CDR3nt: TGTGCCGGCGAGTCACCCCTCCACTTT; CDR3aa: CAGESPLHF
j_gene: TRBJ1-5; d_gene: -; abundance: -; v_gene: TRBV6-6; CDR3nt: TGTGCCAGCAGGGGAGGAGACAATCAGCCCCAGCATTTT; CDR3aa: CASRGGDNQPQHF
j_gene: TRBJ1-4; d_gene: -; abundance: -; v_gene: TRBV13; CDR3nt: TGTGCCAGCAGCAAGGGGCAGGGGAGTGAAAAACTGTTTTTT; CDR3aa: CASSKGQGSEKLFF
j_gene: TRBJ2-7; d_gene: -; abundance: -; v_gene: TRBV7-8; CDR3nt: TGTGCCAGCAGTGTCGTCAGGGAACGAATGGAGCAGTACTTC; CDR3aa: CASSVVRERMEQYF
j_gene: TRBJ2-2; d_gene: -; abundance: -; v_gene: TRBV19; CDR3nt: TGTGCCAGTAGTATTTGGCTAGCGAAGAACACCGGGGAGCTGTTTTTT; CDR3aa: CASSIWLAKNTGELFF
j_gene: TRBJ2-7; d_gene: TRBD2; abundance: -; v_gene: TRBV19; CDR3nt: TGTGCCAGTAGTACCCTGGCGTTTAGCGGGAGTGTTTCCTACGAGCAGTACTTC; CDR3aa: CASSTLAFSGSVSYEQYF